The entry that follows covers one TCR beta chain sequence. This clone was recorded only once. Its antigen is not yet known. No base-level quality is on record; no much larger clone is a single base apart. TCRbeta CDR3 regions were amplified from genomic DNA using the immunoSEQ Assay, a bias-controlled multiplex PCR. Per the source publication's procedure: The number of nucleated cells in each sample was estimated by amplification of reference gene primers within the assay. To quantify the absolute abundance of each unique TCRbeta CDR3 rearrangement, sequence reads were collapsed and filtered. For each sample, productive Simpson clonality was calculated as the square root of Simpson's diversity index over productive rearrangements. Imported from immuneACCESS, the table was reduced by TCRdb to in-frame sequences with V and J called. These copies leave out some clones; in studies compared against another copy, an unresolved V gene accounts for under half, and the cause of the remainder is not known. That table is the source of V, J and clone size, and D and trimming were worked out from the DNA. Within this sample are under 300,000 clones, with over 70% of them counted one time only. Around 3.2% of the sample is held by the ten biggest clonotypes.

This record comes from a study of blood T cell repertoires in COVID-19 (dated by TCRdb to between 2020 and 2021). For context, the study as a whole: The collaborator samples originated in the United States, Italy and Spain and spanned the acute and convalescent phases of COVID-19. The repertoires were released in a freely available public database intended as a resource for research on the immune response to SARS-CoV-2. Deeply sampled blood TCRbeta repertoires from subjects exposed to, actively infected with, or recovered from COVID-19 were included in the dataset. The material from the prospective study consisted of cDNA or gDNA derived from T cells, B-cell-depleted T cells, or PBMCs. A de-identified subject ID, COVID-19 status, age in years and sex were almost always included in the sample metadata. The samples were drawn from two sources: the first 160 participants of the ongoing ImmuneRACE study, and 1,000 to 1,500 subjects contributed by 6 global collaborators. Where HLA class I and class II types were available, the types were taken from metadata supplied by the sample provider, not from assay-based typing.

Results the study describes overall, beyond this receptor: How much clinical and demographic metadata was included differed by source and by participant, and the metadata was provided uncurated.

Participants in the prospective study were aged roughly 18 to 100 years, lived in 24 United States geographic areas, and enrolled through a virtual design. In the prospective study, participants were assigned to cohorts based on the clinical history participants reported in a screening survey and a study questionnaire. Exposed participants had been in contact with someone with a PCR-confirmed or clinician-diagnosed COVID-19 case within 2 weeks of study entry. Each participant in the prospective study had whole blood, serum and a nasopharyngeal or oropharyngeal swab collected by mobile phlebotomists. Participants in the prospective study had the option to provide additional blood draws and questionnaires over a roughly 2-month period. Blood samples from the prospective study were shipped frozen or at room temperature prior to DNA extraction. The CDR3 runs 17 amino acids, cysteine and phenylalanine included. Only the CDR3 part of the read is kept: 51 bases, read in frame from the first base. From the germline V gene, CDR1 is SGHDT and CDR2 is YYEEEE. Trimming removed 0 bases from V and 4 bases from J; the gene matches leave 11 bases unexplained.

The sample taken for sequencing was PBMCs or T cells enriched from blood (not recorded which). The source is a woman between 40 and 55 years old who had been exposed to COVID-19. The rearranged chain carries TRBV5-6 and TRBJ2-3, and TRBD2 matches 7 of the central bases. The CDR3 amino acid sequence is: CASSLGGLAVIADTQYF. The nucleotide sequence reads TGTGCCAGCAGCTTGGGAGGCCTAGCGGTCATCGCAGATACGCAGTATTTT.